Listed below are T cell receptor beta chains from one sample, sequenced in a study of T cell responses to AZD1222 COVID-19 vaccine. Profiled with immunoSEQ multiplex PCR; TCRdb holds only in-frame clones, not every one. The sample yields 98,000 or so clones, around nine tenths seen once. The sample in question was peripheral blood, obtained 28 days after the second dose of the MenACWY control vaccine. The receptors were sampled from an adult who received the MenACWY meningococcal vaccine as a control. CDR3s include the opening cysteine and the closing phenylalanine or tryptophan. D genes are given only for firm matches. Clone size appears in some rows only: once, few, many, or a class for an expanded clone.

CDR3nt: TGCGCCAGCAGTCAACCGTCAGGGGAGGGACAGTGGGAGTGCACCTTC; CDR3aa: CASSQPSGEGQWECTF; abundance: .; v_gene: TRBV23-1; j_gene: TRBJ1-2; d_gene: TRBD1
CDR3nt: TGTGCCAGCAGCTCCGTTCGGGGGGACACTGAAGCTTTCTTT; CDR3aa: CASSSVRGDTEAFF; abundance: once; v_gene: TRBV5-4; j_gene: TRBJ1-1; d_gene: .
CDR3nt: TGTGCCACCAGCAGTCAACAGGGGTTAGGACAAGAGACCCAGTACTTC; CDR3aa: CATSSQQGLGQETQYF; abundance: .; v_gene: TRBV15; j_gene: TRBJ2-5; d_gene: TRBD1
CDR3nt: TGTGCCAGCAGCCGGGTCCTTAGCACAGATACGCAGTATTTT; CDR3aa: CASSRVLSTDTQYF; abundance: .; v_gene: TRBV2; j_gene: TRBJ2-3; d_gene: .
CDR3nt: TGTGCCAGCTCACCGGACAGCTACGAGCAGTACTTC; CDR3aa: CASSPDSYEQYF; abundance: few; v_gene: TRBV18; j_gene: TRBJ2-7; d_gene: .
CDR3nt: TGCGCCAGCAGCCGTGGGACAGCCCTTATCACAGATACGCAGTATTTT; CDR3aa: CASSRGTALITDTQYF; abundance: .; v_gene: TRBV4-1; j_gene: TRBJ2-3; d_gene: TRBD1
CDR3nt: TGTGCCAGCAGTCTCCGGACAGGGGACGAAAAACTGTTTTTT; CDR3aa: CASSLRTGDEKLFF; abundance: .; v_gene: TRBV28; j_gene: TRBJ1-4; d_gene: TRBD1
CDR3nt: TGTGCCAGCAGTGAGTGGGTTGAAGCTTTCTTT; CDR3aa: CASSEWVEAFF; abundance: once; v_gene: TRBV6-1; j_gene: TRBJ1-1; d_gene: .
CDR3nt: TGTGCCAGTAGTATAGATGGTCGGGGACTAGCGGGAGCGGGCAATGAGCAGTTCTTC; CDR3aa: CASSIDGRGLAGAGNEQFF; abundance: .; v_gene: TRBV19; j_gene: TRBJ2-1; d_gene: TRBD2
CDR3nt: TGTGCCACCAAGGCTAGGGGTGGGGATTGGAATGAGCAGTTCTTC; CDR3aa: CATKARGGDWNEQFF; abundance: .; v_gene: TRBV24-1; j_gene: TRBJ2-1; d_gene: .
CDR3nt: TGTGCCAGCAGCCTAAGTTTAACCGGGACAGGGTCCCAGTATGGCTACACCTTC; CDR3aa: CASSLSLTGTGSQYGYTF; abundance: .; v_gene: TRBV9; j_gene: TRBJ1-2; d_gene: TRBD1
CDR3nt: TGTGCCAGTAGTATTGGGCAGCCCGGCACTGAAGCTTTCTTT; CDR3aa: CASSIGQPGTEAFF; abundance: once; v_gene: TRBV19; j_gene: TRBJ1-1; d_gene: .
CDR3nt: TGTGCCAGCCGGACAGGTCGGGGACAGCCCCAGCATTTT; CDR3aa: CASRTGRGQPQHF; abundance: .; v_gene: TRBV19; j_gene: TRBJ1-5; d_gene: TRBD1
CDR3nt: TGTGCCAGCAGTTTGGGGGACAGGACAGAGCATTTT; CDR3aa: CASSLGDRTEHF; abundance: .; v_gene: TRBV12-3/TRBV12-4; j_gene: TRBJ2-3; d_gene: TRBD1
CDR3nt: TGCGCCAGCAGCGGTTGGAGACAGGGGGATCCAAGCTCCTACGAGCAGTACTTC; CDR3aa: CASSGWRQGDPSSYEQYF; abundance: .; v_gene: TRBV5-1; j_gene: TRBJ2-7; d_gene: TRBD1
CDR3nt: TGCGCCAGCAGCTCAGACAATTCCTACAATGAGCAGTTCTTC; CDR3aa: CASSSDNSYNEQFF; abundance: .; v_gene: TRBV5-1; j_gene: TRBJ2-1; d_gene: .
CDR3nt: TGTGCCAGCAGTTTAAAGCAGAACACCGGGGAGCTGTTTTTT; CDR3aa: CASSLKQNTGELFF; abundance: .; v_gene: TRBV28; j_gene: TRBJ2-2; d_gene: .
CDR3nt: TGTGCTAGCAGCCTCCGACAAGGAAACACCATATATTTT; CDR3aa: CASSLRQGNTIYF; abundance: .; v_gene: TRBV7-7; j_gene: TRBJ1-3; d_gene: .
CDR3nt: TGCAGTGCCAGTCCCCAGGGGCTAGATCAGCCCCAGCATTTT; CDR3aa: CSASPQGLDQPQHF; abundance: .; v_gene: TRBV20-1; j_gene: TRBJ1-5; d_gene: .
CDR3nt: TGTGCCAGCTCTCCCTTGGCAGGGGGGATGTACGAGCAGTACTTC; CDR3aa: CASSPLAGGMYEQYF; abundance: .; v_gene: TRBV2; j_gene: TRBJ2-7; d_gene: .
CDR3nt: TGTGCCAGCAGGGAACAGAGGGAGGCCCAGTACTTC; CDR3aa: CASREQREAQYF; abundance: once; v_gene: TRBV2; j_gene: TRBJ2-5; d_gene: .
CDR3nt: TGTGCCAGCAGTTACTCGGATACGCAGTATTTT; CDR3aa: CASSYSDTQYF; abundance: .; v_gene: TRBV6-6; j_gene: TRBJ2-3; d_gene: .
CDR3nt: TGTGCCAGCAGCTCAAGTGCGGCTAATGAAAAACTGTTTTTT; CDR3aa: CASSSSAANEKLFF; abundance: .; v_gene: TRBV5-5; j_gene: TRBJ1-4; d_gene: .
CDR3nt: TGTGCCAGCAGTGGGGACAGGGGTATGAATTCACCCCTCCACTTT; CDR3aa: CASSGDRGMNSPLHF; abundance: .; v_gene: TRBV2; j_gene: TRBJ1-6; d_gene: TRBD1
CDR3nt: TGTGCCAGCAGTTACCCCAGACAGGGGCTGACTTGGAATTCACCCCTCCACTTT; CDR3aa: CASSYPRQGLTWNSPLHF; abundance: once; v_gene: TRBV6-2/TRBV6-3; j_gene: TRBJ1-6; d_gene: TRBD1
CDR3nt: TGTGCCAGCAGTGAAGGAATCGGGGCCAGGGGGCGCAACTTC; CDR3aa: CASSEGIGARGRNF; abundance: .; v_gene: TRBV2; j_gene: TRBJ2-7; d_gene: TRBD1
CDR3nt: TGTGCCAGCAGCTTAGAGCGACAGTTCACAGATACGCAGTATTTT; CDR3aa: CASSLERQFTDTQYF; abundance: .; v_gene: TRBV7-8; j_gene: TRBJ2-3; d_gene: .
CDR3nt: TGTGCCAGCAGGGGGCAGGGTAGAAACACCATATATTTT; CDR3aa: CASRGQGRNTIYF; abundance: .; v_gene: TRBV28; j_gene: TRBJ1-3; d_gene: .
CDR3nt: TGTGCCAGCAGCTTATTGAAGCCAACTAATGAAAAACTGTTTTTT; CDR3aa: CASSLLKPTNEKLFF; abundance: .; v_gene: TRBV7-9; j_gene: TRBJ1-4; d_gene: .
CDR3nt: TGTGCCAGCAGTTCGGGATTCAGTGAAGCTTTCTTT; CDR3aa: CASSSGFSEAFF; abundance: .; v_gene: TRBV28; j_gene: TRBJ1-1; d_gene: .
CDR3nt: TGTGCCAGCAGCCAAGAAAGGGGCAGGGGGCAAGGGGGGCAGTACTTC; CDR3aa: CASSQERGRGQGGQYF; abundance: .; v_gene: TRBV4-2; j_gene: TRBJ2-7; d_gene: TRBD1
CDR3nt: TGTGCCAGCAGTGGACCACAGGGGAGGAACACCGGGGAGCTGTTTTTT; CDR3aa: CASSGPQGRNTGELFF; abundance: once; v_gene: TRBV6-1; j_gene: TRBJ2-2; d_gene: TRBD1
CDR3nt: TGCAGCGCTTTGACAGATACGCAGTATTTT; CDR3aa: CSALTDTQYF; abundance: .; v_gene: TRBV29-1; j_gene: TRBJ2-3; d_gene: .
CDR3nt: TGTGCCAGCCGGGGGAGCGATGAAAAACTGTTTTTT; CDR3aa: CASRGSDEKLFF; abundance: .; v_gene: TRBV6-5; j_gene: TRBJ1-4; d_gene: .
CDR3nt: TGTGCCAGCAGTTACAGGTGGGAGGGCAATCAGCCCCAGCATTTT; CDR3aa: CASSYRWEGNQPQHF; abundance: .; v_gene: TRBV27; j_gene: TRBJ1-5; d_gene: .
CDR3nt: TGTGCCACCGCGCGGGCAGGATGGAGAGATACGCAGTATTTT; CDR3aa: CATARAGWRDTQYF; abundance: .; v_gene: TRBV27; j_gene: TRBJ2-3; d_gene: .
CDR3nt: TGCGCCAGCAGCCGGGTAGACAGGGGGTATGGCTACACCTTC; CDR3aa: CASSRVDRGYGYTF; abundance: .; v_gene: TRBV5-1; j_gene: TRBJ1-2; d_gene: TRBD1
CDR3nt: TGCGCCAGCAGGAGGGGGACTAGCACCTACAATGAGCAGTTCTTC; CDR3aa: CASRRGTSTYNEQFF; abundance: .; v_gene: TRBV10-1; j_gene: TRBJ2-1; d_gene: TRBD2
CDR3nt: TGTGCCAGCAGCCAAGCGGGGGGTTACAATGAGCAGTTCTTC; CDR3aa: CASSQAGGYNEQFF; abundance: .; v_gene: TRBV3-1/TRBV3-2; j_gene: TRBJ2-1; d_gene: TRBD2
CDR3nt: TGTGCCAGCAGCTTGGGACGGTGGAACTATGGCTACACCTTC; CDR3aa: CASSLGRWNYGYTF; abundance: .; v_gene: TRBV5-5; j_gene: TRBJ1-2; d_gene: .
CDR3nt: TGTGCCAGCAGCCCCTCCCAGGGGAATTCACCCCTCCACTTT; CDR3aa: CASSPSQGNSPLHF; abundance: .; v_gene: TRBV7-2; j_gene: TRBJ1-6; d_gene: .
CDR3nt: TGTGCCAGCAGTTCCGGACGGTTAACCTACGAGCAGTACTTC; CDR3aa: CASSSGRLTYEQYF; abundance: .; v_gene: TRBV6-5; j_gene: TRBJ2-7; d_gene: .
CDR3nt: TGTGCCAGCAGCTTAGGAAGGAGCTCCTACGAGCAGTACTTC; CDR3aa: CASSLGRSSYEQYF; abundance: .; v_gene: TRBV7-9; j_gene: TRBJ2-7; d_gene: .
CDR3nt: TGTGCCAGTAGTGCGATGACAGGGGACACCGGGGAGCTGTTTTTT; CDR3aa: CASSAMTGDTGELFF; abundance: .; v_gene: TRBV19; j_gene: TRBJ2-2; d_gene: TRBD1
CDR3nt: TGTGCCAGCAGCTTAGATGCGGGCCTTCATGGCTACACCTTC; CDR3aa: CASSLDAGLHGYTF; abundance: .; v_gene: TRBV7-2; j_gene: TRBJ1-2; d_gene: .